This T cell receptor beta chain comes out of a study of shared clonotypes between healthy human individuals. Regarding the study as a whole: Researchers found naive subsets generally carried larger estimated richness than memory subsets. Some clonotypes were shared by all four sorted-subset donors, while others were not shared. The non-shared ones had lower generation probabilities than the shared ones.

Concerning this clone: Antigen: not known.

Naive CD8 cells were CD45RO-negative, positively selected for CCR7, excluding terminally differentiated effector memory CD45RA+ cells. Libraries were prepared by immunoSEQ multiplex PCR; TCRdb keeps only in-frame clonotypes and omits some of them. The sample records about 680,000 clones, approximately 90% being singletons. The sequence derives from a man younger than 40 in good health. Sequencing was performed on naive CD8+ T cells sorted from blood.

This chain's CDR3 is CASSLGLAEYNEQFF. The DNA of the CDR3 is TGTGCCAGCAGCCTCGGACTAGCGGAATACAATGAGCAGTTCTTC. J is TRBJ2-1 and V is TRBV11-2, with 10 bases matching TRBD2. Germline V gene data show CDR1 as SGHAT and CDR2 as FQNNGV. The CDR3 is 15 amino acids. Trimming at V came to 5 bases and at J to 4 bases, leaving 5 bases not matched to a gene.